This is a list of T cell receptor beta chains from one sample in a study of metastatic and nonmetastatic thyroid tumors. TCRdb re-called clones from the PCR reads using MiXCR. The data show about 20,000 clones, more than 15% seen once. The sequencing sample was made of blood. Receptor source: a female donor with papillary thyroid cancer or a benign thyroid nodule (not recorded which). Some clones in this sample may be carry-over from other donors' samples. Both conserved end residues are part of each CDR3. The order of the fields is V gene, J gene, clone size, D gene, CDR3 protein, CDR3 DNA. D genes are given only for firm matches. Size values are once, few and many counts, or a class for expanded clones, and some rows have none.

v_call: TRBV6-1; j_call: TRBJ2-5; clone_size: many; d_call: .; cdr3_aa: CASSLEETQYF; cdr3_nt: TGTGCCAGCAGTCTTGAAGAGACCCAGTACTTC
v_call: TRBV10-2; j_call: TRBJ2-3; clone_size: many; d_call: TRBD1; cdr3_aa: CASRNRGEADTQYF; cdr3_nt: TGCGCCAGCAGAAACAGGGGGGAGGCAGATACGCAGTATTTT
v_call: TRBV11-3; j_call: TRBJ2-1; clone_size: many; d_call: TRBD1; cdr3_aa: CASSKGQGGNEQFF; cdr3_nt: TGTGCCAGCAGCAAGGGACAGGGGGGCAATGAGCAGTTCTTC
v_call: TRBV27; j_call: TRBJ2-7; clone_size: .; d_call: .; cdr3_aa: CASSLSSVPYEQYF; cdr3_nt: TGTGCCAGCAGTTTATCTAGCGTCCCCTACGAGCAGTACTTC
v_call: TRBV19; j_call: TRBJ1-6; clone_size: .; d_call: .; cdr3_aa: CATRRGESSPLHF; cdr3_nt: TGTGCAACCCGACGAGGGGAGAGTTCACCCCTCCACTTT
v_call: TRBV11-1; j_call: TRBJ2-3; clone_size: many; d_call: .; cdr3_aa: CASSFTGSRETDTQYF; cdr3_nt: TGTGCCAGCAGCTTTACAGGGAGCCGAGAAACAGATACGCAGTATTTT
v_call: TRBV2; j_call: TRBJ1-2; clone_size: few; d_call: .; cdr3_aa: CASSDRTVGGGYTF; cdr3_nt: TGTGCCAGCAGTGACCGTACAGTGGGCGGTGGCTACACCTTC
v_call: TRBV29-1; j_call: TRBJ1-2; clone_size: few; d_call: .; cdr3_aa: CSVELDYCYTF; cdr3_nt: TGCAGCGTTGAACTCGACTATTGCTACACCTTC
v_call: TRBV28; j_call: TRBJ2-3; clone_size: few; d_call: TRBD2; cdr3_aa: CASSPGGRVGTDTQYF; cdr3_nt: TGTGCCAGCAGCCCTGGCGGGAGGGTGGGCACAGATACGCAGTATTTT
v_call: TRBV29-1; j_call: TRBJ2-5; clone_size: many; d_call: .; cdr3_aa: CSVVMGRGGYTQYF; cdr3_nt: TGCAGCGTTGTAATGGGACGCGGCGGGTATACCCAGTACTTC
v_call: TRBV28; j_call: TRBJ2-3; clone_size: medium-sized; d_call: TRBD2; cdr3_aa: CASSFGSGRGEYF; cdr3_nt: TGTGCCAGCAGTTTTGGTAGCGGGAGGGGGGAGTATTTT
v_call: TRBV20-1; j_call: TRBJ2-7; clone_size: few; d_call: TRBD1; cdr3_aa: CSADNRGSYEQYF; cdr3_nt: TGCAGTGCCGATAACAGGGGTTCCTACGAGCAGTACTTC
v_call: TRBV24-1; j_call: TRBJ2-2; clone_size: many; d_call: .; cdr3_aa: CATSDLLGGPNTGELFF; cdr3_nt: TGTGCCACCAGTGATTTGTTGGGGGGTCCGAACACCGGGGAGCTGTTTTTT
v_call: TRBV6-1; j_call: TRBJ2-2; clone_size: .; d_call: .; cdr3_aa: CASSWTFNTGELFF; cdr3_nt: TGTGCCAGCAGCTGGACTTTCAACACCGGGGAGCTGTTTTTT
v_call: TRBV28; j_call: TRBJ1-2; clone_size: medium-sized; d_call: .; cdr3_aa: CASRKEGYGYTF; cdr3_nt: TGTGCCAGCCGAAAGGAGGGGTATGGCTACACCTTC
v_call: TRBV7-8; j_call: TRBJ2-7; clone_size: .; d_call: .; cdr3_aa: CASSLKNVYGFQSYEQYF; cdr3_nt: TGTGCCAGCAGCCTCAAAAACGTATATGGATTTCAGTCCTACGAGCAGTACTTC
v_call: TRBV2; j_call: TRBJ1-5; clone_size: many; d_call: .; cdr3_aa: CASSEGGPAGQPQHF; cdr3_nt: TGTGCCAGCAGTGAAGGGGGGCCCGCGGGGCAGCCCCAGCATTTT
v_call: TRBV6-1; j_call: TRBJ2-3; clone_size: medium-sized; d_call: TRBD1; cdr3_aa: CASNDRAISDTQYF; cdr3_nt: TGTGCCAGCAACGACAGGGCGATATCAGATACGCAGTATTTT
v_call: TRBV2; j_call: TRBJ2-3; clone_size: many; d_call: TRBD2; cdr3_aa: CASKVAGGRVDTQYF; cdr3_nt: TGTGCCAGCAAAGTTGCGGGGGGGAGGGTAGATACGCAGTATTTT
v_call: TRBV3-1; j_call: TRBJ2-5; clone_size: many; d_call: .; cdr3_aa: CASSQAREVETQYF; cdr3_nt: TGTGCCAGCAGCCAAGCTAGGGAAGTGGAGACCCAGTACTTC
v_call: TRBV6-1; j_call: TRBJ2-1; clone_size: many; d_call: TRBD2; cdr3_aa: CASSPPREGNEQFF; cdr3_nt: TGTGCCAGCAGCCCCCCCCGGGAGGGCAATGAGCAGTTCTTC
v_call: TRBV10-3; j_call: TRBJ2-5; clone_size: few; d_call: .; cdr3_aa: CAISEYQETQYF; cdr3_nt: TGTGCCATCAGTGAGTACCAAGAGACCCAGTACTTC
v_call: TRBV6-1; j_call: TRBJ1-1; clone_size: few; d_call: .; cdr3_aa: CASRDSGLQLSTEAFF; cdr3_nt: TGTGCCAGCAGGGACAGTGGGCTCCAACTATCCACTGAAGCTTTCTTT
v_call: TRBV19; j_call: TRBJ1-5; clone_size: many; d_call: TRBD1; cdr3_aa: CASSRFDRGRLYSNQPQHF; cdr3_nt: TGTGCCAGTAGCCGATTCGACAGGGGGCGACTATATAGCAATCAGCCCCAGCATTTT
v_call: TRBV12-3/TRBV12-4; j_call: TRBJ2-2; clone_size: many; d_call: .; cdr3_aa: CASKSQGNTGELFF; cdr3_nt: TGTGCCAGCAAGTCCCAGGGGAACACCGGGGAGCTGTTTTTT
v_call: TRBV3-1; j_call: TRBJ2-2; clone_size: many; d_call: TRBD2; cdr3_aa: CASSLTSGGHTGELFF; cdr3_nt: TGTGCCAGCAGCCTGACTAGCGGGGGACACACCGGGGAGCTGTTTTTT
v_call: TRBV11-3; j_call: TRBJ2-7; clone_size: .; d_call: TRBD2; cdr3_aa: CASSLTSGTISYEQYF; cdr3_nt: TGTGCCAGCAGCTTAACTAGCGGGACCATCTCCTACGAGCAGTACTTC
v_call: TRBV27; j_call: TRBJ2-7; clone_size: .; d_call: .; cdr3_aa: CASSPGPATSSYEQYF; cdr3_nt: TGTGCCAGCAGCCCCGGCCCCGCGACTAGTTCCTACGAGCAGTACTTC
v_call: TRBV24-1; j_call: TRBJ1-5; clone_size: few; d_call: .; cdr3_aa: CATSDRVGNQPQHF; cdr3_nt: TGTGCCACCAGTGACAGGGTTGGCAATCAGCCCCAGCATTTT
v_call: TRBV6-1; j_call: TRBJ2-2; clone_size: medium-sized; d_call: .; cdr3_aa: CASSEVGGGYTGELFF; cdr3_nt: TGTGCCAGCAGTGAAGTTGGTGGAGGGTACACCGGGGAGCTGTTTTTT
v_call: TRBV27; j_call: TRBJ2-7; clone_size: medium-sized; d_call: .; cdr3_aa: CASRSRGAYEQYF; cdr3_nt: TGTGCCAGCAGGAGCAGGGGGGCCTACGAGCAGTACTTC
v_call: TRBV4-1; j_call: TRBJ2-7; clone_size: many; d_call: .; cdr3_aa: CASSQDRRNSYEQYF; cdr3_nt: TGCGCCAGCAGCCAAGATCGGCGGAACTCCTACGAGCAGTACTTC
v_call: TRBV11-2; j_call: TRBJ2-1; clone_size: many; d_call: TRBD1; cdr3_aa: CASSPGGQGAYNEQFF; cdr3_nt: TGTGCCAGCAGCCCTGGGGGACAGGGGGCCTACAATGAGCAGTTCTTC
v_call: TRBV28; j_call: TRBJ1-2; clone_size: .; d_call: .; cdr3_aa: CASSILTVGNYGYTF; cdr3_nt: TGTGCCAGCAGTATCCTCACAGTTGGGAACTATGGCTACACCTTC
v_call: TRBV2; j_call: TRBJ2-1; clone_size: many; d_call: TRBD1; cdr3_aa: CASSTGTGGYYNEQFF; cdr3_nt: TGTGCCAGCAGTACCGGGACAGGGGGCTATTACAATGAGCAGTTCTTC
v_call: TRBV20-1; j_call: TRBJ1-5; clone_size: many; d_call: .; cdr3_aa: CSAFDSSYSNQPQHF; cdr3_nt: TGCAGTGCTTTCGACAGCTCGTATAGCAATCAGCCCCAGCATTTT
v_call: TRBV24-1; j_call: TRBJ2-1; clone_size: many; d_call: TRBD1; cdr3_aa: CATQGQGSYNEQFF; cdr3_nt: TGTGCCACCCAGGGACAGGGATCCTACAATGAGCAGTTCTTC
v_call: TRBV5-1; j_call: TRBJ2-1; clone_size: many; d_call: .; cdr3_aa: CASSQQGYNEQFF; cdr3_nt: TGCGCCAGCAGCCAGCAGGGGTACAATGAGCAGTTCTTC
v_call: TRBV3-1; j_call: TRBJ1-2; clone_size: many; d_call: TRBD1; cdr3_aa: CASSLGTGANYGYTF; cdr3_nt: TGTGCCAGCAGCCTGGGGACAGGGGCTAACTATGGCTACACCTTC
v_call: TRBV6-1; j_call: TRBJ1-3; clone_size: .; d_call: .; cdr3_aa: CASSDLGEPSGNTIYF; cdr3_nt: TGTGCCAGCAGCGACCTCGGAGAGCCCTCGGGAAACACCATATATTTT
v_call: TRBV4-3; j_call: TRBJ2-3; clone_size: .; d_call: TRBD2; cdr3_aa: CASSQDGGRGTDTQYF; cdr3_nt: TGCGCCAGCAGCCAAGATGGGGGGAGGGGCACAGATACGCAGTATTTT
v_call: TRBV30; j_call: TRBJ2-7; clone_size: .; d_call: TRBD1; cdr3_aa: CAWSKRDRGIYEQYF; cdr3_nt: TGTGCCTGGAGCAAACGGGACAGGGGGATCTACGAGCAGTACTTC
v_call: TRBV5-5; j_call: TRBJ2-1; clone_size: many; d_call: TRBD2; cdr3_aa: CASSSLAASEQFF; cdr3_nt: TGTGCCAGCAGCTCTCTAGCGGCGAGTGAGCAGTTCTTC
v_call: TRBV11-1; j_call: TRBJ2-4; clone_size: many; d_call: .; cdr3_aa: CASSLDLLGPIKRGIQYF; cdr3_nt: TGTGCCAGCAGCTTAGACCTATTAGGCCCTATCAAACGAGGCATTCAGTACTTC
v_call: TRBV28; j_call: TRBJ2-3; clone_size: many; d_call: .; cdr3_aa: CASMGRTGIGTDTQYF; cdr3_nt: TGTGCCAGCATGGGTCGTACAGGGATCGGCACAGATACGCAGTATTTT
v_call: TRBV4-1; j_call: TRBJ2-7; clone_size: many; d_call: TRBD2; cdr3_aa: CASSQGHGGRDGTEQYF; cdr3_nt: TGCGCCAGCAGCCAAGGTCACGGGGGGAGGGACGGCACCGAGCAGTACTTC
v_call: TRBV28; j_call: TRBJ2-7; clone_size: .; d_call: .; cdr3_aa: CASRDTSWGTWYEQYF; cdr3_nt: TGTGCCAGCAGGGATACTAGCTGGGGGACCTGGTACGAGCAGTACTTC
v_call: TRBV6-5; j_call: TRBJ2-1; clone_size: few; d_call: .; cdr3_aa: CASSYPKGSYNEQFF; cdr3_nt: TGTGCCAGCAGTTACCCTAAGGGTAGCTACAATGAGCAGTTCTTC
v_call: TRBV10-3; j_call: TRBJ1-1; clone_size: many; d_call: .; cdr3_aa: CAISESVGVTEAFF; cdr3_nt: TGTGCCATCAGTGAGTCAGTAGGGGTCACTGAAGCTTTCTTT
v_call: TRBV19; j_call: TRBJ1-3; clone_size: .; d_call: TRBD1; cdr3_aa: CASSIDRQGSGNTIYF; cdr3_nt: TGTGCCAGTAGTATAGATAGACAGGGGTCTGGAAACACCATATATTTT
v_call: TRBV10-3; j_call: TRBJ2-3; clone_size: medium-sized; d_call: .; cdr3_aa: CAITSGADTDTQYF; cdr3_nt: TGTGCCATCACCTCAGGAGCGGACACAGATACGCAGTATTTT
v_call: TRBV10-3; j_call: TRBJ1-1; clone_size: few; d_call: .; cdr3_aa: CAISDPPGRPNTEAFF; cdr3_nt: TGTGCCATCAGTGACCCGCCGGGACGACCGAACACTGAAGCTTTCTTT
v_call: TRBV6-5; j_call: TRBJ1-6; clone_size: medium-sized; d_call: .; cdr3_aa: CASSYKYGSYNSPLHF; cdr3_nt: TGTGCCAGCAGTTATAAATACGGGTCCTATAATTCACCCCTCCACTTT
v_call: TRBV5-6; j_call: TRBJ2-2; clone_size: many; d_call: TRBD2; cdr3_aa: CASSFIASGYTGELFF; cdr3_nt: TGTGCCAGCAGCTTTATCGCTAGCGGATACACCGGGGAGCTGTTTTTT
v_call: TRBV6-1; j_call: TRBJ2-3; clone_size: medium-sized; d_call: .; cdr3_aa: CASSEVAVGADTQYF; cdr3_nt: TGTGCCAGCAGTGAAGTAGCTGTAGGGGCAGATACGCAGTATTTT
v_call: TRBV18; j_call: TRBJ2-2; clone_size: .; d_call: .; cdr3_aa: CASSPSASPGTGELFF; cdr3_nt: TGTGCCAGCTCACCGAGCGCCAGCCCGGGCACCGGGGAGCTGTTTTTT
v_call: TRBV7-8; j_call: TRBJ1-3; clone_size: few; d_call: TRBD1; cdr3_aa: CASSTRQGPSGNTIYF; cdr3_nt: TGTGCCAGCAGCACCCGACAGGGGCCTTCTGGAAACACCATATATTTT
v_call: TRBV6-2/TRBV6-3; j_call: TRBJ1-5; clone_size: medium-sized; d_call: .; cdr3_aa: CASSRGPRNQPQHF; cdr3_nt: TGTGCCAGCAGCAGGGGACCACGAAATCAGCCCCAGCATTTT
v_call: TRBV20-1; j_call: TRBJ2-2; clone_size: many; d_call: .; cdr3_aa: CSASSRNTGELFF; cdr3_nt: TGCAGTGCTAGTTCCAGAAACACCGGGGAGCTGTTTTTT
v_call: TRBV12-3/TRBV12-4; j_call: TRBJ2-3; clone_size: many; d_call: .; cdr3_aa: CASRSSTDTQYF; cdr3_nt: TGTGCCAGCAGATCTAGCACAGATACGCAGTATTTT